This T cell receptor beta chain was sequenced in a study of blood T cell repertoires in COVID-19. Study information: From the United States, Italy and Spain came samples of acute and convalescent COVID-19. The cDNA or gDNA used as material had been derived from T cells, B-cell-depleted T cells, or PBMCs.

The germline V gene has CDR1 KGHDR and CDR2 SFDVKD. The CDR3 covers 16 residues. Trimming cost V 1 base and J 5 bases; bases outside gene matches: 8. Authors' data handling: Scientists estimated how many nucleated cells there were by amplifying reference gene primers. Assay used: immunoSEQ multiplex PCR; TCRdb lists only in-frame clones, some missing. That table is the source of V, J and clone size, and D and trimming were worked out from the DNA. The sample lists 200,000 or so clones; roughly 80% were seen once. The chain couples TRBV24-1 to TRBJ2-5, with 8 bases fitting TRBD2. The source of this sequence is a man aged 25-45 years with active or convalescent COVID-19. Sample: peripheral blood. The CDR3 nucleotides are TGTGCCACCAGTGATTTTCAAGCGGGAGTATTGGAGACCCAGTACTTC. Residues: CATSDFQAGVLETQYF.